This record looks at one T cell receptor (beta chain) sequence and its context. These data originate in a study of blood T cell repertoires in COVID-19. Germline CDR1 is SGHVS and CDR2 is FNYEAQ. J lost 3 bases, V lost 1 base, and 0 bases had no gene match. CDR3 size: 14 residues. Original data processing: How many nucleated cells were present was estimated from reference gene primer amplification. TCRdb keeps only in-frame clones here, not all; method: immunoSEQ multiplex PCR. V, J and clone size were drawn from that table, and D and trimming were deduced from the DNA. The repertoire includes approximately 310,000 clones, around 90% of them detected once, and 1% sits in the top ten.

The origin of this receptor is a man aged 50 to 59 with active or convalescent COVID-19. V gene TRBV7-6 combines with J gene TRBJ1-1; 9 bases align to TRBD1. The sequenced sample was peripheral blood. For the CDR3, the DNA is TGTGCCAGCAGCTTAGGACAGGGGGACACTGAAGCTTTCTTT. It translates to CASSLGQGDTEAFF.